Here is one T cell receptor beta chain with its context. The data were obtained in a study of blood T cell repertoires in COVID-19. As for the study in general: Specimens from acute and convalescent COVID-19 originated in the United States, Italy and Spain. T cells, B-cell-depleted T cells, or PBMCs provided the cDNA or gDNA that served as material.

The cohort comprised adults aged roughly 18 to 95 years residing in approximately 25 US areas. Membership in each cohort depended on participant-reported clinical history. Looked up from germline, CDR1 is SGHVS and CDR2 is FQNEAQ. The V and J ends lost 5 bases and 3 bases, in that order; junction bases with no gene match: 6. This CDR3 comprises 16 residues. Profiling relied on immunoSEQ multiplex PCR, and the TCRdb table lists in-frame clones only, not all of them. This sample has about 320,000 clones, with around 85% found just once. The sequenced material came from PBMCs or T cells enriched from blood (not recorded which). The chain couples TRBV7-8 to TRBJ2-1; 11 positions match TRBD2. This sequence was found in a woman aged 25-40 years who had been exposed to COVID-19. CDR3 region: CASSTTSGRVYNEQFF. CDR3 DNA: TGTGCCAGCAGCACCACTAGCGGGAGAGTCTACAATGAGCAGTTCTTC.